This paragraph reports one TCR beta chain. Its antigen is undetermined. The sorter processed each CD8+ T cell subset in triplicate at 300,000 cells apiece. This sample was taken from a study of CXCR3-negative and CXCR3-positive naive CD8 T cells. Study-wide results and limits: Researchers reported similar TRBV-TRBJ usage in naive CXCR3-negative and CXCR3-positive cells, though memory differed.

Per the germline V gene, CDR1 is MNHEY and CDR2 is SMNVEV (reference sequence). The CDR3 has 15 amino acids. Libraries of TRB cDNA were made by 5' RACE and carried UMIs. TCRdb reprocessed the 5' RACE reads, keeping one entry per CDR3 protein, no DNA. This sample contains approximately 45,000 distinct CDR3 sequences. The chain recombines TRBV27 with TRBJ2-2; lacking DNA, the TRBD2 call made by TCRdb goes unchecked. The sequencing sample was made of memory CD8+ T cells from blood. The receptor was derived from a human donor in good health. Some clones in this sample may be carry-over from other donors' samples. The chain's CDR3 is CASSPRTSHTGELFF.